What follows describes a single T cell receptor (beta chain). The antigen is not known. The ends were cut back, 0 bases at V and 3 bases at J, with 10 bases in the middle. Germline V CDR1 and CDR2: SGHRS, YFSETQ. The CDR3 is 15 amino acids. While unrecorded immune exposures were likely, the donors were nominally healthy when sampled. The data stem from a study of cytomegalovirus exposure and HLA in healthy donors. Findings of the study overall: In a later analysis, V- and J-gene trimming of beta chains associated with a DCLRE1C missense variant, replicated independently. Accurate prediction of HLA-A and HLA-B alleles (for most subjects) was reportedly achieved from TCR beta sequences.

The primer mix had 60 Vbeta and 13 Jbeta primers. Data came from immunoSEQ multiplex PCR; TCRdb stores just in-frame clones and leaves some out. This sample has 190,000 or so clones, with more than 75% found just once. The chain uses TRBV5-1 and TRBJ2-1, with D maybe TRBD2 (6 bases). The TCR originated in a male donor in good health and CMV-seropositive. The source material was PBMCs. CDR3 residues: CASSLVGGNYNEQFF. For the CDR3, the DNA is TGCGCCAGCAGCTTGGTCGGCGGGAACTACAATGAGCAGTTCTTC.